Reported below is one T cell receptor (beta chain). What it recognizes is unknown. TCRdb reworked the 5' RACE reads into one entry per CDR3 protein, no DNA. In total, the table holds a few hundred thousand distinct CDR3 sequences. The germline gives CDR1 SGHRS, CDR2 YFSETQ. CDR3 length: 17 amino acids. The sample is drawn from a study of T cells expressing NK-cell markers. The study's findings and limits: Whether expanded NKG2C+ T cell clones were HCMV-specific remained unclear.

The chain combines TRBV5-1 with TRBJ1-3. This receptor was identified in a man aged 18 to 29 in good health. The specimen sequenced was blood T cells: a sorted CD56 or NKG2C T cell subset, CD4+ or CD8+ T cells, or bulk PBMC T cells (not recorded which). CDR3 in amino acids: CASSLEAENLSGNTIYF.